The clone carrying this T cell receptor (beta chain) was seen just once. Original data processing: From reference gene primer amplification, estimates of nucleated cell counts were derived. The assay was immunoSEQ multiplex PCR, and TCRdb's table has in-frame clones only and misses some. V, J and clone size are those of that table, while D and trimming were read from the DNA. The sample lists tens of thousands of clones; roughly 78% were seen once. The data were taken from a study of blood T cell repertoires in COVID-19. Across the whole study: Researchers got acute and convalescent COVID-19 samples from the United States, Italy and Spain. T cells, B-cell-depleted T cells, or PBMCs supplied cDNA or gDNA.

CDR1 and CDR2 (germline): LGHNA, YSLEER. The CDR3 is 18 amino acids. The ends were cut back, 0 bases at V and 0 bases at J, with 15 bases in the middle. Sequenced input: peripheral blood. The chain employs TRBV4-3 and TRBJ1-3; D possibly corresponds to TRBD1 (5 bases). The sequence was obtained from a man in his 70s with acute or convalescent COVID-19. CDR3 bases: TGCGCCAGCAGCCAAGAGGTCCAGGGACTGGTCTCTGGAAACACCATATATTTT. It specifies CASSQEVQGLVSGNTIYF.